What follows is one T cell receptor (beta chain) and its context. TCR beta was sequenced from blood CD8+ and CD4+ T cells. Both CD4+ and CD8+ T cells were negatively isolated, and TEMRA cells underwent FACS enrichment. The data belong to a study of CD8 T cells in Susac syndrome. With random hexamers, reverse transcription was performed on about 0.5 to 1 ug of RNA. The CDR3 of TCR beta was amplified by immunoSEQ multiplex PCR across 54 Vbeta and 13 Jbeta. TCRdb itself ran the immunoSEQ multiplex PCR reads through MiXCR, one entry per CDR3 protein. Of approximately 230,000 distinct CDR3 sequences detected, about 94% appear once; the ten largest clones hold roughly 0.072%. The V gene lost 5 bases and the J gene lost 0 bases, with 14 bases spanning the gap. The CDR3 has 16 residues. The germline CDR1 and CDR2 sequences are SGHRS and YFSETQ.

The chain uses TRBV5-1 and TRBJ1-4, with unresolved D. Sequencing was performed on CD4+ T cells from PBMCs. This receptor was identified in a human donor with multiple sclerosis. This chain's CDR3 is CASSPEGGATNEKLFF. The DNA of the CDR3 is TGCGCCAGCAGTCCTGAGGGAGGTGCAACTAATGAAAAACTGTTTTTT.